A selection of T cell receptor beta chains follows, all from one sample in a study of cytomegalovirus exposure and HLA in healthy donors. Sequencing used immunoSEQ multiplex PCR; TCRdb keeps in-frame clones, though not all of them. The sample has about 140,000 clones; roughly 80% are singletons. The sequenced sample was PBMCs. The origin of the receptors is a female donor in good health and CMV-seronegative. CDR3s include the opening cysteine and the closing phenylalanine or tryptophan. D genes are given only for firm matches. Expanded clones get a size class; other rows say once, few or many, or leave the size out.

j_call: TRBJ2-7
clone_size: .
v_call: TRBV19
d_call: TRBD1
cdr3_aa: CASSPGTGGYYEQYF
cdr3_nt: TGTGCCAGTAGTCCCGGGACAGGGGGCTACTACGAGCAGTACTTC

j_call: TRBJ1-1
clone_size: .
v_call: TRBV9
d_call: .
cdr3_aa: CASSPHLANTEAFF
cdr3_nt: TGTGCCAGCAGCCCCCATTTAGCTAACACTGAAGCTTTCTTT

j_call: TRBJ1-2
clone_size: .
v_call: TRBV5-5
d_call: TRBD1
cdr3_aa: CASSSLYDRGYGYTF
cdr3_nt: TGTGCCAGCAGCTCCTTATATGACAGGGGGTATGGCTACACCTTC

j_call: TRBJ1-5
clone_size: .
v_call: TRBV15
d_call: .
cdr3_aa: CATSRVGTGQQHF
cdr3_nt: TGTGCCACCAGCAGGGTAGGGACGGGACAACAGCATTTT

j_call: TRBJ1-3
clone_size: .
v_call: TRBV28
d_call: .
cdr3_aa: CASSTSEGRPGNTIYF
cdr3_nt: TGTGCCAGCAGCACCTCGGAGGGAAGACCTGGAAACACCATATATTTT

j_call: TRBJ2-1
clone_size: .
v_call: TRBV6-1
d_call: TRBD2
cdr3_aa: CASSGLGSGVSYNEQFF
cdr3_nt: TGTGCCAGCAGTGGGTTAGGGAGCGGGGTCTCCTACAATGAGCAGTTCTTC

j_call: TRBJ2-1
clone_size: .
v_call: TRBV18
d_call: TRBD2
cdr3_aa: CASSPGLAAYNEQFF
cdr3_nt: TGTGCCAGCTCACCGGGACTAGCGGCATACAATGAGCAGTTCTTC

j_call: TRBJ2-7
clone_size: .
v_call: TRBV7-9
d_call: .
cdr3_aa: CASTVSRVGLEQYF
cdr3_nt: TGTGCCAGCACTGTCTCCCGGGTGGGGCTCGAGCAGTACTTC

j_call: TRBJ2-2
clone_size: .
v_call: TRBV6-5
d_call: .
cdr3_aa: CASSYPRQANTGELFF
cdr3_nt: TGTGCCAGCAGTTACCCACGCCAGGCGAACACCGGGGAGCTGTTTTTT

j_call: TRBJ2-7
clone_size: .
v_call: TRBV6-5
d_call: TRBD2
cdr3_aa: CASTIPGGDEQYF
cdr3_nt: TGTGCCAGCACCATACCTGGGGGGGACGAGCAGTACTTC

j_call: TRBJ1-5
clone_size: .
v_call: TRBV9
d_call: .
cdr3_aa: CASSVGGQVNQPQHF
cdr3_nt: TGTGCCAGCAGCGTAGGAGGGCAGGTCAATCAGCCCCAGCATTTT

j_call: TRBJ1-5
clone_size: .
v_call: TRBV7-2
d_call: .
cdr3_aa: CASSLSLGENQPQHF
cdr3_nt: TGTGCCAGCAGCTTAAGTCTTGGGGAGAATCAGCCCCAGCATTTT

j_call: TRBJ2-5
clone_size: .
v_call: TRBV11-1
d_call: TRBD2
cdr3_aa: CASSLGATSGDGETQYF
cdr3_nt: TGTGCCAGCAGCTTGGGCGCGACTAGCGGCGATGGAGAGACCCAGTACTTC

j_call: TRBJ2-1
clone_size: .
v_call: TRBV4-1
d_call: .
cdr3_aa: CASSRRVNNEQFF
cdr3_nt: TGCGCCAGCAGCCGGCGGGTCAACAATGAGCAGTTCTTC

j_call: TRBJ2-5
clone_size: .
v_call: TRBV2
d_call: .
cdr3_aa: CASSEALGGGSETQYF
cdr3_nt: TGTGCCAGCAGTGAAGCGCTAGGAGGGGGCTCGGAGACCCAGTACTTC

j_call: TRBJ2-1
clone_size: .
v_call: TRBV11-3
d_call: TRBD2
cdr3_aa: CASSLDPLAGPYNEQFF
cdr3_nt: TGTGCCAGCAGCTTAGATCCTTTAGCGGGACCCTACAATGAGCAGTTCTTC

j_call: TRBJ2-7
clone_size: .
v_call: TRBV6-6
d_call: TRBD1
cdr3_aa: CASRPDRLSGYEQYF
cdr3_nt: TGTGCCAGCAGACCGGACAGGCTGAGTGGCTACGAGCAGTACTTC

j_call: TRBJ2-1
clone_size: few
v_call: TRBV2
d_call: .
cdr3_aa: CASSRDTLGGNEQFF
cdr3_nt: TGTGCCAGCAGTCGCGACACTCTCGGGGGAAATGAGCAGTTCTTC

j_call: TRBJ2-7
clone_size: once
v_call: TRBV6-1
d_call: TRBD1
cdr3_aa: CASSGWTGGAGSYEQYF
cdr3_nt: TGTGCCAGCAGTGGATGGACAGGGGGCGCAGGCTCCTACGAGCAGTACTTC

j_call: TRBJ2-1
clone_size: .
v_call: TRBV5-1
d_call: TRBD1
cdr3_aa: CAAGTGLLNPQDNEQFF
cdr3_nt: TGCGCCGCCGGGACAGGGCTACTGAACCCCCAAGACAATGAGCAGTTCTTC

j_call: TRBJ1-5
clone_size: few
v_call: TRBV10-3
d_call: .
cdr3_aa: CAISRQDNQPQHF
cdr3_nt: TGTGCCATCAGCCGACAGGATAATCAGCCCCAGCATTTT

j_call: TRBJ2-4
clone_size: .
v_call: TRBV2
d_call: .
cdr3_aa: CATSTGKNIQYF
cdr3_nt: TGTGCCACTTCAACCGGGAAAAACATTCAGTACTTC

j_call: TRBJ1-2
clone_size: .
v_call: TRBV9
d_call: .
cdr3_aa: CASSVARGEASNYGYTF
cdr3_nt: TGTGCCAGCAGCGTAGCTCGTGGTGAGGCCTCCAACTATGGCTACACCTTC

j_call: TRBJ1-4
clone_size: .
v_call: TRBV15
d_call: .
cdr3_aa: CATQGPTNEKLFF
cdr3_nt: TGTGCCACCCAGGGGCCTACTAATGAAAAACTGTTTTTT

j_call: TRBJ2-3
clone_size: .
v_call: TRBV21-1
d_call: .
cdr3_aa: CASPIHLAGGLFTQYF
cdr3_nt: TGTGCCAGCCCCATCCACTTAGCGGGGGGGCTTTTTACGCAGTATTTT

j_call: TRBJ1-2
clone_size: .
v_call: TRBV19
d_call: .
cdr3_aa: CASSRWRDGYTF
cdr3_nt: TGTGCCAGTAGCCGTTGGAGGGATGGCTACACCTTC

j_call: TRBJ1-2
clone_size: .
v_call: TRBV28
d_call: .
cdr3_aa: CASSYGQGFYGYTF
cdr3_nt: TGTGCCAGCAGTTACGGGCAGGGCTTCTATGGCTACACCTTC

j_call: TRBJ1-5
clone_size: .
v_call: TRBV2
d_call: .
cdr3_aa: CASSEARTPSSNQPQHF
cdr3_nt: TGTGCCAGCAGTGAAGCGCGGACACCCTCAAGCAATCAGCCCCAGCATTTT

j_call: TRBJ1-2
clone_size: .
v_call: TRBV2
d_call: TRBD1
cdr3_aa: CASSGTGLANYGYTF
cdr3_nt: TGTGCCAGCTCCGGGACAGGCCTAGCTAACTATGGCTACACCTTC

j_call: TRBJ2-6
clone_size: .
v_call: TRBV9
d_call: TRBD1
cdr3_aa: CASSAPGTGGTSGANVLTF
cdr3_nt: TGTGCCAGCAGCGCCCCCGGGACAGGGGGGACCTCTGGGGCCAACGTCCTGACTTTC

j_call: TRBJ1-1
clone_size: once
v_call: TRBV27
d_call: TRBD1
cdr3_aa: CASKSTRGDRTEAFF
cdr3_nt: TGTGCCAGTAAAAGCACCAGGGGGGATCGAACTGAAGCTTTCTTT

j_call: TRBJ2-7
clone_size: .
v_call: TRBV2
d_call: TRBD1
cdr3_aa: CASLGQSYEQYF
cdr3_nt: TGTGCCAGCTTGGGACAGTCCTACGAGCAGTACTTC

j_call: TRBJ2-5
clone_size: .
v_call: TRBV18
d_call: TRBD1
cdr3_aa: CASSPRQGARETQYF
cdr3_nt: TGTGCCAGCTCACCACGACAGGGGGCCCGGGAGACCCAGTACTTC

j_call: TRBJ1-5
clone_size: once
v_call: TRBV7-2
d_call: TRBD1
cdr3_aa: CASSLNRGNQPQHF
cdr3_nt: TGTGCCAGCAGCTTAAACAGGGGTAATCAGCCCCAGCATTTT

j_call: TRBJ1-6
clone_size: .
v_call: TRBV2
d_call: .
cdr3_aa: CASRLYNSPLHF
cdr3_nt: TGTGCCAGCCGACTCTATAATTCACCCCTCCACTTT

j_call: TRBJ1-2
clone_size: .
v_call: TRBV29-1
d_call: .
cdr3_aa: CSVERGIEGYTF
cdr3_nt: TGCAGCGTTGAACGGGGGATTGAGGGCTACACCTTC

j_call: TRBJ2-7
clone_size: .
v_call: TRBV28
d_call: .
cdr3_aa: CASRTPESHEQYF
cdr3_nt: TGTGCCAGCAGGACTCCCGAGTCCCACGAGCAGTACTTC

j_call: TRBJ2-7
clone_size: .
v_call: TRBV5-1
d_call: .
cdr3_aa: CASSLGAVPYEQYF
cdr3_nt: TGCGCCAGCAGCTTGGGGGCTGTTCCCTACGAGCAGTACTTC

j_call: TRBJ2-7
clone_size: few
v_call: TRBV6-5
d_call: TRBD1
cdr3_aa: CASSSGTALWGEQYF
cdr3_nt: TGTGCCAGCAGTTCCGGGACAGCCCTTTGGGGCGAGCAGTACTTC

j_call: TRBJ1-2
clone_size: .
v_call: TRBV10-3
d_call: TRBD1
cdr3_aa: CATRLAGTGTYGYTF
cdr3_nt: TGTGCCACGCGCCTCGCCGGGACAGGGACCTATGGCTACACCTTC

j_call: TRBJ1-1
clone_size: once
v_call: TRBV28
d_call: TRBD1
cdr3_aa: CASRNKDRGNTEAFF
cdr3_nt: TGTGCCAGCAGAAACAAAGACAGGGGGAACACTGAAGCTTTCTTT

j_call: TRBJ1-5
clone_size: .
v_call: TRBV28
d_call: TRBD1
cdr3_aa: CASSSLWTGPSNQPQHF
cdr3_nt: TGTGCCAGCAGTTCGCTCTGGACAGGGCCTAGCAATCAGCCCCAGCATTTT

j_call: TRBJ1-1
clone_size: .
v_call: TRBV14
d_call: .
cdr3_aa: CASSQEGQGLNTEAFF
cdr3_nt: TGTGCCAGCAGCCAAGAAGGTCAGGGTCTGAACACTGAAGCTTTCTTT

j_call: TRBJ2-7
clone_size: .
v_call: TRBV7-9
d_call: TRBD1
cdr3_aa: CASSKSPGQGYEQYF
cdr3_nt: TGTGCCAGCAGCAAGTCCCCGGGACAGGGATACGAGCAGTACTTC

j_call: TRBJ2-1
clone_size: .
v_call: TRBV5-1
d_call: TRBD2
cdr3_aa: CASSLGAGGSCNEQFF
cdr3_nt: TGCGCCAGCAGCCTAGGGGCGGGGGGTTCCTGCAATGAGCAGTTCTTC

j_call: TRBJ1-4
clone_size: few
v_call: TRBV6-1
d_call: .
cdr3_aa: CASSEAGQLKDEKLFF
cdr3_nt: TGTGCCAGCAGTGAGGCTGGACAGCTTAAAGATGAAAAACTGTTTTTT

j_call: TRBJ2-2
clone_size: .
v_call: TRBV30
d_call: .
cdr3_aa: CAWSERVTGELFF
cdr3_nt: TGTGCCTGGAGTGAGCGAGTCACCGGGGAGCTGTTTTTT

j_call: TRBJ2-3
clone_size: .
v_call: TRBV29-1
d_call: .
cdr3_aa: CSVEAAAGQRRPTDTQYF
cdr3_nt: TGCAGCGTTGAAGCCGCGGCAGGACAGAGAAGACCCACAGATACGCAGTATTTT

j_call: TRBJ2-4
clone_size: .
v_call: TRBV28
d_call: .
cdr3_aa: CASGLAKNIQYF
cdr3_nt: TGTGCTTCCGGTCTAGCCAAAAACATTCAGTACTTT

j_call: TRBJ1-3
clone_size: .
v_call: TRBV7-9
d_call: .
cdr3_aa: CASSLQSGISGNTIYF
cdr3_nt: TGTGCCAGCAGCTTACAGTCAGGGATCTCTGGAAACACCATATATTTT

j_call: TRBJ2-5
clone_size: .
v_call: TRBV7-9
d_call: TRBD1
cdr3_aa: CASSLEGQGNQETQYF
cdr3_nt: TGTGCCAGCAGCTTAGAAGGACAGGGGAACCAAGAGACCCAGTACTTC

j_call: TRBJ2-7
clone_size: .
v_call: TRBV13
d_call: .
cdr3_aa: CASSLYSVSYEQYF
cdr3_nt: TGTGCCAGCAGCTTATATTCAGTATCCTACGAGCAGTACTTC

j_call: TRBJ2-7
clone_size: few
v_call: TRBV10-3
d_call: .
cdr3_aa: CAISQDMSSYEQYF
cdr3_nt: TGTGCCATCAGCCAGGACATGAGCTCCTACGAGCAGTACTTC